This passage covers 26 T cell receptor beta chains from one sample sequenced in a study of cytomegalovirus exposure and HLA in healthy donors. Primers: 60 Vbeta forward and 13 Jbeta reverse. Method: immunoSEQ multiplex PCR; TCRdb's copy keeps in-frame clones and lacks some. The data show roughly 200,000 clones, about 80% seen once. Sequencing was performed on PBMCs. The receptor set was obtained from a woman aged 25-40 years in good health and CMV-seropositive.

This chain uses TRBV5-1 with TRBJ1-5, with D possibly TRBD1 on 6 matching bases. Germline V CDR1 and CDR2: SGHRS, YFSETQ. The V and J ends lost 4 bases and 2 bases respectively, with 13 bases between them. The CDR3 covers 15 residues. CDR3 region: CASSPVGAGNQPQHF. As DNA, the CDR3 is TGCGCCAGCAGCCCTGTGGGGGCAGGCAATCAGCCCCAGCATTTT.

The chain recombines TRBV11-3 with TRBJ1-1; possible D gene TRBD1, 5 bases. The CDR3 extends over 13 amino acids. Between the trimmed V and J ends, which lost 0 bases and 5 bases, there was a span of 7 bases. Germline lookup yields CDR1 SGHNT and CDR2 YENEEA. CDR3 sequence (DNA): TGTGCCAGCAGCTTAGACAGGGAAACTGAAGCTTTCTTT. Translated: CASSLDRETEAFF.

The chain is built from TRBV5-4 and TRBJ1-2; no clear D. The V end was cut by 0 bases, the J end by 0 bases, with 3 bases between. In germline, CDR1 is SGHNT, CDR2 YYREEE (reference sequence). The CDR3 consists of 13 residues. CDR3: CASSLASNYGYTF. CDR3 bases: TGTGCCAGCAGCTTGGCCTCTAACTATGGCTACACCTTC.

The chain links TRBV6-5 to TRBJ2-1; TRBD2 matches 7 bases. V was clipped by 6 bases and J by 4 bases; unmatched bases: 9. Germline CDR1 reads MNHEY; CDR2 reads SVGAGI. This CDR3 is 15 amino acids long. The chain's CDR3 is CASRLTSAGYNEQFF. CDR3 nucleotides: TGTGCCAGCAGACTTACTAGCGCAGGTTACAATGAGCAGTTCTTC.

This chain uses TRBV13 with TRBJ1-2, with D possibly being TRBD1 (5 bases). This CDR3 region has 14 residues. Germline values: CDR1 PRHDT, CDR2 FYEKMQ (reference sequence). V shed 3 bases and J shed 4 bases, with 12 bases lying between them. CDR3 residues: CASSFRQGTYGYTF. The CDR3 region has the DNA TGTGCCAGCAGCTTCCGTCAGGGAACCTATGGCTACACCTTC.

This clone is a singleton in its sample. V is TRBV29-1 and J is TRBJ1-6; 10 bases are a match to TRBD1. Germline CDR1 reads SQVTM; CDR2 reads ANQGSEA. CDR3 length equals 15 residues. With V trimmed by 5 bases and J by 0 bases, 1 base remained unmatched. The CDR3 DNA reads TGCAGCGTTAGGACAGGGGGCTCCTATAATTCACCCCTCCACTTT. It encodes CSVRTGGSYNSPLHF.

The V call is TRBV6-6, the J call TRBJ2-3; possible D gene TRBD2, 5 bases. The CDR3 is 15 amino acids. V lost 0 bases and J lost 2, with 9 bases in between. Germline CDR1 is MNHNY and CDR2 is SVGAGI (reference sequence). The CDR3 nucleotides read TGTGCCAGCAGTTACTCTTTGGAGGTCACAGATACGCAGTATTTT. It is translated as CASSYSLEVTDTQYF.

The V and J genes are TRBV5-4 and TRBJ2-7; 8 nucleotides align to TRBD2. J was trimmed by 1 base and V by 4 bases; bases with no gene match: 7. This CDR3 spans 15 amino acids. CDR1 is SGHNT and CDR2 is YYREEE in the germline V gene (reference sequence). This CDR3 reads CASSLLGGGSYEQYF. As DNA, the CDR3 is TGTGCCAGCAGCCTACTGGGCGGGGGGTCCTACGAGCAGTACTTC.

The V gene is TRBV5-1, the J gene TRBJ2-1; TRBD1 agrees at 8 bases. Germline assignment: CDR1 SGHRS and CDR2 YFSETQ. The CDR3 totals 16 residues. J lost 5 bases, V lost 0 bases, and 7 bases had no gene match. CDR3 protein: CASSLARTGRDNEQFF. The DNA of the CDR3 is TGCGCCAGCAGCTTGGCCCGGACAGGGAGAGACAATGAGCAGTTCTTC.

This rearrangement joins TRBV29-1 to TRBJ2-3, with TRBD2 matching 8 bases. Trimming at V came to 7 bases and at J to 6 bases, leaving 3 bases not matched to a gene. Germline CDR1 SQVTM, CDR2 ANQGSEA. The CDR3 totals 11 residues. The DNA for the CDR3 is TGCAGCGCCCGGGAGGGGGATACGCAGTATTTT. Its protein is CSAREGDTQYF.

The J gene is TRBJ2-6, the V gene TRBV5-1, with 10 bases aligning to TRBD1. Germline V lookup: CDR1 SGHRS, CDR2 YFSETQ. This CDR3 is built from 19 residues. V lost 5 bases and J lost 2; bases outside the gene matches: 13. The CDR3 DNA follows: TGCGCCAGCAGATCCAAATCCGGGACAGGGGTTCCTGGGGCCAACGTCCTGACTTTC. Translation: CASRSKSGTGVPGANVLTF.

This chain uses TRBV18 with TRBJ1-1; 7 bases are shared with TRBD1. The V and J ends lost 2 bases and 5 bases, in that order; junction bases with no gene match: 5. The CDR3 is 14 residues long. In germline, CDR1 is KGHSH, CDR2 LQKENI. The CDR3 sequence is CASSPVLQGTEAFF. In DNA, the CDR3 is TGTGCCAGCTCACCAGTTTTACAGGGGACTGAAGCTTTCTTT. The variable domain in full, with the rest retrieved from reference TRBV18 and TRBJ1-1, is NAGVMQNPRHLVRRRGQEARLRCSPMKGHSHVYWYRQLPEEGLKFMVYLQKENIIDESGMPKERFSAEFPKEGPSILRIQQVVRGDSAAYFCASSPVLQGTEAFFGQGTRLTVV.

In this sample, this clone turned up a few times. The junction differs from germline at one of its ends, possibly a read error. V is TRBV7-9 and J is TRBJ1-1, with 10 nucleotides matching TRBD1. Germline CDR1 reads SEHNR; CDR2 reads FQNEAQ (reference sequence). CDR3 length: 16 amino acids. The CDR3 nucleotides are TGTTCCAGCAGCTCCTCGGACAGGGGGAATCAAAGGGAAGCTTTCTTT. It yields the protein CSSSSSDRGNQREAFF.

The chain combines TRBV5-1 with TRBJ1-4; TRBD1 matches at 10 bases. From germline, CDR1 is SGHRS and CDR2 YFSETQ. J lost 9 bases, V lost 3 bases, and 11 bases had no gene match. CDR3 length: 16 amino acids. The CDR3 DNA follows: TGCGCCAGCAGCTGGACAGTCCGGGACAGGGGACAAAAACTGTTTTTT. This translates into CASSWTVRDRGQKLFF.

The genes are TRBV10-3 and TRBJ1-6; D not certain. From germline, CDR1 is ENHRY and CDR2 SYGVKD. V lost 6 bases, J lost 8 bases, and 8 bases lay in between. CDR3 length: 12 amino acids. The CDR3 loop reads CAISELDSPLHF. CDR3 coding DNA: TGTGCCATCAGCGAACTGGATTCACCCCTCCACTTT.

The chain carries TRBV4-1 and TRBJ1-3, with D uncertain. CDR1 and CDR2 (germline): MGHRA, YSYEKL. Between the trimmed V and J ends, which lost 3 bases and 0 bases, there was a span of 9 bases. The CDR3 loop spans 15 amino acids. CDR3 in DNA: TGCGCCAGCAGCCAGGCCGGGGTCTCTGGAAACACCATATATTTT. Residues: CASSQAGVSGNTIYF.

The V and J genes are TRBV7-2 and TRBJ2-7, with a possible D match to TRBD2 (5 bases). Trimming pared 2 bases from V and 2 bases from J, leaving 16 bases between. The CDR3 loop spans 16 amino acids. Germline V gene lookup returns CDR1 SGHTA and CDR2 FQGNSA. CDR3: CASSLIPRGPTYEQYF. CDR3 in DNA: TGTGCCAGCAGCTTAATCCCTAGAGGGCCTACCTACGAGCAGTACTTC. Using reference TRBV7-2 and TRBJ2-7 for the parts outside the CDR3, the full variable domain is GAGVSQSPSNKVTEKGKDVELRCDPISGHTALYWYRQSLGQGLEFLIYFQGNSAPDKSGLPSDRFSAERTGGSVSTLTIQRTQQEDSAVYLCASSLIPRGPTYEQYFGPGTRLTVT.

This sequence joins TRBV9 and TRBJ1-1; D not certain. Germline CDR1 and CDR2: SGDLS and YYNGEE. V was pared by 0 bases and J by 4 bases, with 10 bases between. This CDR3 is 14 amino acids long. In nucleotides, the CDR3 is TGTGCCAGCAGCGTAGCCCCCCGCAGCACTGAAGCTTTCTTT. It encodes CASSVAPRSTEAFF. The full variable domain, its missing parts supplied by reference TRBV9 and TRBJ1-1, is DSGVTQTPKHLITATGQRVTLRCSPRSGDLSVYWYQQSLDQGLQFLIQYYNGEERAKGNILERFSAQQFPDLHSELNLSSLELGDSALYFCASSVAPRSTEAFFGQGTRLTVV.

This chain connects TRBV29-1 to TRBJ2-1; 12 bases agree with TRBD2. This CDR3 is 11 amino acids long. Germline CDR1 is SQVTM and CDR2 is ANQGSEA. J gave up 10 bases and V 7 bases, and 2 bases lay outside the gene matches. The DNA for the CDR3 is TGCAGCGCAGGGACTAGCGGGGAGCAGTTCTTC. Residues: CSAGTSGEQFF.

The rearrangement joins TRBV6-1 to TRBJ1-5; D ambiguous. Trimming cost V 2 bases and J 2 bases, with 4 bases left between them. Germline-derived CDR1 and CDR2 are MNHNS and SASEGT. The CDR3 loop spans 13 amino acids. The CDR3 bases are TGTGCCAGCAGTGAATCCGGCAATCAGCCCCAGCATTTT. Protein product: CASSESGNQPQHF.

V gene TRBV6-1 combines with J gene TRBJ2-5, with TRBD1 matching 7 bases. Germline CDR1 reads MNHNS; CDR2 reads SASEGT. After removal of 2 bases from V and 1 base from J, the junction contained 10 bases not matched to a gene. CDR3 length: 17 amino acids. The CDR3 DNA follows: TGTGCCAGCAGTGAACGTAGGGCAGGGGGTTTCCAAGAGACCCAGTACTTC. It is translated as CASSERRAGGFQETQYF.

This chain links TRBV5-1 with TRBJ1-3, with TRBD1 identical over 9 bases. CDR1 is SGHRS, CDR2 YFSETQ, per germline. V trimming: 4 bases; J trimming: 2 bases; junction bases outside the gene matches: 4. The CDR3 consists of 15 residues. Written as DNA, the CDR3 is TGCGCCAGCAGCCTAACAGGGGGCCCTGGAAACACCATATATTTT. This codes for CASSLTGGPGNTIYF.

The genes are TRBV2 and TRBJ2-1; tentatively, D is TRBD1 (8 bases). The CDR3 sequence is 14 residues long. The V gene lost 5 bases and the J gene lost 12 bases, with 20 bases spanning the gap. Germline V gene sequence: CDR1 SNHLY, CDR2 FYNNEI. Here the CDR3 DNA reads TGTGCCAGCAGTTCCGGGACAGGAAGGGGGGGGCAGTTCTTC. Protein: CASSSGTGRGGQFF. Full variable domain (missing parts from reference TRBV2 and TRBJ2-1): EPEVTQTPSHQVTQMGQEVILRCVPISNHLYFYWYRQILGQKVEFLVSFYNNEISEKSEIFDDQFSVERPDGSNFTLKIRSTKLEDSAMYFCASSSGTGRGGQFFGPGTRLTVL.

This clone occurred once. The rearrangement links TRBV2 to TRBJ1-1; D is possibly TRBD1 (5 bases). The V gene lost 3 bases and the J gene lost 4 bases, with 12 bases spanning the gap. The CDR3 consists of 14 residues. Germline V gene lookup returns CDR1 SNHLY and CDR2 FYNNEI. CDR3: CASSDRGSSTEAFF. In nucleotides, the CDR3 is TGTGCCAGCAGTGATAGGGGCTCTAGCACTGAAGCTTTCTTT.

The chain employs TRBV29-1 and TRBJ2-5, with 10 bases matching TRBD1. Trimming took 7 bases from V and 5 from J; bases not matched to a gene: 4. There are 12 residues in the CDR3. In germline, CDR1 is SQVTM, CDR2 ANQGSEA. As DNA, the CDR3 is TGCAGCGCCGACAGGGGGCGTGAGACCCAGTACTTC. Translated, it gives CSADRGRETQYF. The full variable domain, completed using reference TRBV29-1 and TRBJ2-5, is SAVISQKPSRDICQRGTSLTIQCQVDSQVTMMFWYRQQPGQSLTLIATANQGSEATYESGFVIDKFPISRPNLTFSTLTVSNMSPEDSSIYLCSADRGRETQYFGPGTRLLVL.

CDR3 protein: CASSVPGGYGYTF. In DNA form, the CDR3 reads TGTGCCAGCAGTGTACCAGGGGGCTATGGCTACACCTTC. The J gene is TRBJ1-2, the V gene TRBV28; 7 nucleotides agree with TRBD1. V gave up 5 bases and J gave up 4 bases; unmatched junction bases: 4. The germline V gene has CDR1 MDHEN and CDR2 SYDVKM. The length of the CDR3 is 13 residues.